The 3 T cell receptor beta chains below were found in one sample sequenced in a study of blood T cell repertoires in COVID-19. Only in-frame clones appear in the TCRdb table, and some are missing; sequencing was by immunoSEQ multiplex PCR. The sample carries over 250,000 clones, over 85% recorded once. Sequenced material: PBMCs or T cells enriched from blood (not recorded which). The receptors were gathered from a woman in her sixties who had recovered from COVID-19.

The chain has TRBV5-8 and TRBJ2-3, with TRBD2 matching over 10 bases. The CDR3 covers 16 residues. The J segment lost 3 bases and the V segment lost 4 bases, leaving 8 bases of the junction unmatched. Germline CDR1 SGHTS, CDR2 YDEGEE. The CDR3 here is CASSVGLAEGTDTQYF. The CDR3 coding sequence is TGTGCCAGCAGCGTAGGACTAGCGGAAGGGACAGATACGCAGTATTTT.

The chain employs TRBV20-1 and TRBJ2-7; 11 nucleotides agree with TRBD2. J was trimmed by 3 bases and V by 3 bases; bases with no gene match: 10. Germline V gene sequence: CDR1 DFQATT, CDR2 SNEGSKA (reference sequence). The CDR3 length is 16 residues. The CDR3 DNA is TGCAGTGCTAGTATGCTAGCGGGGGGCCCCTTCTACGAGCAGTACTTC. Amino acid sequence: CSASMLAGGPFYEQYF.

The chain carries TRBV5-1 and TRBJ2-2, with D perhaps matching TRBD2 (5 bases). This CDR3 spans 15 amino acids. The germline CDR1 and CDR2 sequences are SGHRS and YFSETQ. The V and J ends lost 5 bases and 1 base respectively, with 12 bases between them. This CDR3 reads CASSSGRENTGELFF. CDR3 coding DNA: TGCGCCAGCAGTTCTGGACGGGAGAACACCGGGGAGCTGTTTTTT. The complete variable domain, with remaining parts taken from reference TRBV5-1 and TRBJ2-2, reads KAGVTQTPRYLIKTRGQQVTLSCSPISGHRSVSWYQQTPGQGLQFLFEYFSETQRNKGNFPGRFSGRQFSNSRSEMNVSTLELGDSALYLCASSSGRENTGELFFGEGSRLTVL.